The entry below describes one T cell receptor (beta chain). This entry comes from a study of prognosis after radiotherapy for stage I lung cancer. CDR3 size: 15 residues. V was clipped by 5 bases and J by 6 bases, with 18 bases between them. Germline V CDR1 and CDR2: MDHEN, SYDVKM. A volume of roughly 6 milliliters of peripheral blood was collected by draw at each of two time points. The study amplified the TCR beta CDR3 region from genomic DNA. This amplification was carried out by two rounds of multiplex PCR. First-round PCR employed TRBV- and TRBJ-specific primers for each gene. TCRdb itself ran the multiplex PCR reads through MiXCR, one entry per CDR3 protein. The table shows approximately 14,000 distinct CDR3 sequences, with roughly 50% occurring only once.

This sample comprised PBMCs, obtained before or after stereotactic body radiation therapy (not recorded which). The chain combines TRBV28 with TRBJ2-3; tentative D call: TRBD2 (5 bases). The receptor comes from a donor aged 50 or older with non-small cell lung cancer. CDR3 nucleotide sequence: TGTGCCAGCAGTGATCTAGCTGTGGCTTCCGATACGCAGTATTTT. It is translated as CASSDLAVASDTQYF.